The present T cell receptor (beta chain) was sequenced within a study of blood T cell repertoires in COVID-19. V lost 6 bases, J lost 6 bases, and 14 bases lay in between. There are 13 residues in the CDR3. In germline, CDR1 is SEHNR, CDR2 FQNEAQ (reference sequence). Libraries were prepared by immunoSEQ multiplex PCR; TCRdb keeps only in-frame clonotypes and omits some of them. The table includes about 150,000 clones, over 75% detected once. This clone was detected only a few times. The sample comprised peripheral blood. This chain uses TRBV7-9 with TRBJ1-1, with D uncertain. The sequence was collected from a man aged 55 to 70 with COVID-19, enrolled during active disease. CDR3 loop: CASRISGVSEAFF. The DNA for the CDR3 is TGTGCCAGCAGAATTAGCGGGGTCTCTGAAGCTTTCTTT. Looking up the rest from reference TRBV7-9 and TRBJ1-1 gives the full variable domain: DTGVSQNPRHKITKRGQNVTFRCDPISEHNRLYWYRQTLGQGPEFLTYFQNEAQLEKSRLLSDRFSAERPKGSFSTLEIQRTEQGDSAMYLCASRISGVSEAFFGQGTRLTVV.